This entry lists 25 T cell receptor beta chains sequenced from one sample in a study of blood T cell repertoires in COVID-19. Assay used: immunoSEQ multiplex PCR; TCRdb lists only in-frame clones, some missing. The data show approximately 210,000 clones, with 82% seen just once and roughly 12% held by the top ten. Sequencing input: peripheral blood. The receptors were gathered from a woman aged 40 to 50 with acute or convalescent COVID-19.

In this sample, this clone turned up a few times. The CDR3 reads CASSAGTTGTTNGYTF. Here the CDR3 DNA reads TGTGCCAGCAGCGCCGGGACGACCGGGACTACCAATGGCTACACCTTC. The rearrangement joins TRBV9 to TRBJ1-2, with TRBD1 as a possible D gene (5 bases). Germline V lookup: CDR1 SGDLS, CDR2 YYNGEE. This CDR3 is built from 16 residues. The V end was cut by 3 bases, the J end by 6 bases, with 21 bases between.

This sequence joins TRBV7-2 and TRBJ2-1, with 7 bases matching TRBD1. Germline values: CDR1 SGHTA, CDR2 FQGNSA. The CDR3 totals 13 residues. V lost 5 bases and J lost 12; bases outside the gene matches: 10. This CDR3 is CASSVQQGLGQFF. The CDR3 nucleotides are TGTGCCAGCAGCGTGCAACAGGGGCTTGGGCAGTTCTTC.

The chain couples TRBV19 to TRBJ2-2, with D possibly matching TRBD2 (6 bases). The V gene's germline CDR1 is LNHDA and CDR2 SQIVND (reference sequence). This CDR3 is built from 16 residues. V was clipped by 3 bases and J by 2 bases, with 13 bases between them. The chain's CDR3 is CASSIRRRGNTGELFF. CDR3 nucleotides: TGTGCCAGTAGTATTCGGAGGCGGGGAAACACCGGGGAGCTGTTTTTT.

The chain is built from TRBV30 and TRBJ1-1, with D tentatively TRBD1 (5 bases). Trimming took off 8 bases at V and 6 bases at J, with 16 bases between the two ends. CDR1 is GTSNPN and CDR2 is SVGIG in the germline V gene (reference sequence). This CDR3 is built from 12 residues. This chain's CDR3 is CAIQGAGAEAFF. The CDR3 nucleotides are TGTGCCATTCAAGGGGCGGGGGCTGAAGCTTTCTTT.

The chain joins TRBV3-1 (or the pseudogene TRBV3-2) to TRBJ1-1; D uncertain. Germline CDR1 reads LGHDT; CDR2 reads YNNKEL (reference sequence). The CDR3 is 13 residues long. The V end was cut by 5 bases, the J end by 2 bases, with 9 bases between. CDR3 region: CASSGWSNTEAFF. The DNA of the CDR3 is TGTGCCAGCAGCGGATGGAGTAACACTGAAGCTTTCTTT.

This sequence joins TRBV27 and TRBJ2-7; 7 bases agree with TRBD1. V trimming: 5 bases; J trimming: 7 bases; junction bases outside the gene matches: 8. The CDR3 covers 13 residues. Germline assignment: CDR1 MNHEY and CDR2 SMNVEV (reference sequence). The CDR3 loop reads CASSTGQFREQYF. The DNA of the CDR3 is TGTGCCAGCAGTACGGGACAGTTCAGAGAGCAGTACTTC.

This sequence joins TRBV5-4 and TRBJ2-2, with 7 bases lining up with TRBD2. Germline CDR1 and CDR2: SGHNT and YYREEE (reference sequence). The CDR3 sequence is 16 residues long. Unmatched junction bases numbered 11, after V lost 5 bases and J lost 4 bases. CDR3 sequence: CASSCGAGVLTGELFF. The CDR3 nucleotides read TGTGCCAGCAGTTGTGGGGCGGGGGTCCTCACCGGGGAGCTGTTTTTT.

This clone turned up a few times. The chain couples TRBV6-5 to TRBJ2-7; 8 positions match TRBD1. This CDR3 region has 14 residues. Trimming removed 7 bases from V and 4 bases from J; junction bases left unmatched: 9. Germline CDR1 MNHEY, CDR2 SVGAGI. The CDR3 reads CASTQRTGRYEQYF. CDR3 DNA sequence: TGTGCCAGCACTCAAAGGACAGGGAGGTACGAGCAGTACTTC.

The V gene is TRBV6-2 or TRBV6-3, the J gene TRBJ2-7; 8 bases fit TRBD2. The CDR3 is 18 amino acids. Germline values: CDR1 MNHEY, CDR2 SVGEGT. J gave up 4 bases and V 2 bases, and 16 bases lay outside the gene matches. For the CDR3, the DNA is TGTGCCAGCAGTTACCCGGAGTTCGGGAGGGACTCACTGTACGAGCAGTACTTC. Its translation is CASSYPEFGRDSLYEQYF.

This chain joins TRBV9 and TRBJ2-1; a weak D match, TRBD1 (6 bases). CDR1 is SGDLS, CDR2 YYNGEE, per germline. V lost 0 bases and J lost 3, with 10 bases in between. The CDR3 consists of 15 residues. CDR3 region: CASSVGATGYNEQFF. The DNA of the CDR3 is TGTGCCAGCAGCGTAGGGGCGACAGGCTACAATGAGCAGTTCTTC.

The genes are TRBV13 and TRBJ1-4; 8 nucleotides line up with TRBD1. Trimming cost V 5 bases and J 6 bases; bases outside gene matches: 11. This CDR3 spans 16 amino acids. CDR1 is PRHDT, CDR2 FYEKMQ, per germline (reference sequence). This CDR3 reads CASSEGLQGAHEKLFF. Written as DNA, the CDR3 is TGTGCCAGCAGCGAAGGCCTGCAGGGGGCCCATGAAAAACTGTTTTTT.

This chain joins TRBV19 and TRBJ2-1, with a weak D call TRBD1 (6 bases). This CDR3 contains 13 residues. V was shortened by 7 bases and J by 2 bases, with 9 bases between the two germline ends. Germline V gives CDR1 LNHDA, CDR2 SQIVND (reference sequence). The CDR3 is CASMAGAYNEQFF. In DNA, the CDR3 is TGTGCCAGTATGGCAGGGGCCTACAATGAGCAGTTCTTC.

The CDR3 here is CASSDGGGLNTEAFF. The CDR3 bases are TGCGCCAGCAGTGATGGGGGCGGACTGAACACTGAAGCTTTCTTT. The chain combines TRBV10-1 with TRBJ1-1, with D possibly being TRBD1 (6 bases). The CDR3 sequence is 15 residues long. The V and J ends lost 3 bases and 0 bases respectively, with 11 bases between them. The germline gives CDR1 WNHNN, CDR2 SYGVQD (reference sequence).

The chain uses TRBV20-1 and TRBJ2-7; D is perhaps TRBD1 (6 bases). V shed 3 bases and J shed 3 bases, with 12 bases lying between them. Germline CDR1 reads DFQATT; CDR2 reads SNEGSKA (reference sequence). This CDR3 has 13 amino acids. CDR3 coding DNA: TGCAGTGCTAGTTCGGCAGGGGTCTACGAGCAGTACTTC. Translated, it gives CSASSAGVYEQYF.

The V gene is TRBV19, the J gene TRBJ1-1, with TRBD1 identical over 9 bases. CDR1 is LNHDA, CDR2 SQIVND, per germline (reference sequence). CDR3 length: 14 amino acids. V lost 5 bases, J lost 3 bases, and 4 bases stayed unmatched. CDR3 residues: CASSHRDRDTEAFF. Here the CDR3 DNA reads TGTGCCAGTAGTCACCGGGACAGGGACACTGAAGCTTTCTTT.

Notes on this clone: This sequence may be a read error, since a much larger clone differs from it by one base. The same CDR3 is also encoded by other DNA sequences in this sample. This chain joins TRBV6-4 and TRBJ2-1; 10 nucleotides agree with TRBD1. This CDR3 region has 14 residues. The germline CDR1 and CDR2 sequences are MRHNA and SNTAGT. The CDR3 DNA sequence: TGTGCCAGCAGTGACTCGACAGGGGGCAATGAGCAATTCTTC. It codes for CASSDSTGGNEQFF.

The chain combines TRBV29-1 with TRBJ2-1; the match to TRBD2 covers 8 bases. Germline V gene lookup returns CDR1 SQVTM and CDR2 ANQGSEA. V trimming: 6 bases; J trimming: 1 base; junction bases outside the gene matches: 8. The CDR3 contains 15 residues. The CDR3 DNA reads TGCAGCGTGAGATCCGGGGGGGATTCCTACAATGAGCAGTTCTTC. This codes for CSVRSGGDSYNEQFF.

CDR3 DNA sequence: TGTGCCAGCAGCCACCCGGGACAGACGAGCTCTGGAAACACCATATATTTT. Amino acid sequence: CASSHPGQTSSGNTIYF. The chain recombines TRBV4-2 with TRBJ1-3, with TRBD1 matching over 7 bases. The junction had 8 bases not matched to a gene; V was cut back by 3 bases and J by 0 bases. Germline V gene sequence: CDR1 LGHNA, CDR2 YNFKEQ. The CDR3 contains 17 residues.

This clone was seen only a few times. V is TRBV5-1 and J is TRBJ1-4, with D possibly matching TRBD1 (6 bases). In germline, CDR1 is SGHRS, CDR2 YFSETQ. The CDR3 totals 15 residues. Trimming stripped 3 bases from V and 4 bases from J, with 13 bases between. Written as DNA, the CDR3 is TGCGCCAGCAGCTCGTCAGGGGTCCGTAATGAAAAACTGTTTTTT. Translating gives CASSSSGVRNEKLFF.

A note on this clone: A junction boundary mismatches the germline segment, possibly from a read error. V usage is TRBV19 and J usage is TRBJ1-2, with TRBD1 matching over 7 bases. The length of the CDR3 is 15 residues. The germline CDR1 and CDR2 sequences are LNHDA and SQIVND (reference sequence). CDR3 protein: CAGSMGQPGGYGYTF. CDR3 coding DNA: TGTGCCGGTAGTATGGGACAGCCCGGTGGCTATGGCTACACCTTC.

The J gene is TRBJ2-7, the V gene TRBV7-9, with 12 positions matching TRBD2. The ends lost 6 bases at V and 4 bases at J; junction bases unmatched: 7. CDR3 length: 15 amino acids. Looked up from germline, CDR1 is SEHNR and CDR2 is FQNEAQ (reference sequence). The CDR3 DNA sequence: TGTGCCAGCAGGACTAGCGGGAGTATTTCGTACGAGCAGTACTTC. Its protein is CASRTSGSISYEQYF.

Regarding this clone: The same CDR3 can be traced to other DNA sequences in this sample. The V call is TRBV7-9, the J call TRBJ2-5; 10 nucleotides agree with TRBD2. The germline gives CDR1 SEHNR, CDR2 FQNEAQ (reference sequence). This CDR3 is built from 14 residues. V shed 5 bases and J 2 bases; nucleotides not matched to a gene: 2. In DNA form, the CDR3 reads TGTGCCAGCAGCCGGACTAGCGGACAAGAGACCCAGTACTTC. Translation: CASSRTSGQETQYF. The variable domain in full, completed from reference TRBV7-9 and TRBJ2-5, reads DTGVSQNPRHKITKRGQNVTFRCDPISEHNRLYWYRQTLGQGPEFLTYFQNEAQLEKSRLLSDRFSAERPKGSFSTLEIQRTEQGDSAMYLCASSRTSGQETQYFGPGTRLLVL.

This clone has only a few counts. V is TRBV11-3 and J is TRBJ2-7; TRBD1 aligns across 8 bases. Trimming removed 3 bases from V and 5 bases from J; junction bases left unmatched: 9. The length of the CDR3 is 15 residues. CDR1 is SGHNT and CDR2 is YENEEA in the germline V gene. The CDR3 is CASSFRGRFSDEQYF. CDR3 in DNA: TGTGCCAGCAGCTTCAGGGGGCGCTTCTCGGACGAGCAGTACTTC. The full variable domain, with the rest looked up from reference TRBV11-3 and TRBJ2-7, is EAGVVQSPRYKIIEKKQPVAFWCNPISGHNTLYWYLQNLGQGPELLIRYENEEAVDDSQLPKDRFSAERLKGVDSTLKIQPAELGDSAVYLCASSFRGRFSDEQYFGPGTRLTVT.

This chain links TRBV19 with TRBJ2-1, with TRBD2 matching over 8 bases. Per the germline V gene, CDR1 is LNHDA and CDR2 is SQIVND (reference sequence). The CDR3 runs 16 residues. V was pared by 4 bases and J by 0 bases, with 5 bases of the junction left unmatched. The CDR3 DNA sequence: TGTGCCAGTAGTACAAGCGGGGGCAGCTCCTACAATGAGCAGTTCTTC. Translated: CASSTSGGSSYNEQFF.

CDR3 sequence reads: CASSPNRQGASGNTIYF. In DNA form, the CDR3 reads TGTGCCAGCAGCCCCAACCGACAGGGGGCATCTGGAAACACCATATATTTT. The V gene is TRBV7-2, the J gene TRBJ1-3; 10 bases map to TRBD1. CDR1 is SGHTA and CDR2 is FQGNSA in the germline V gene. Unmatched junction bases numbered 8, after V lost 5 bases and J lost 1 base. This CDR3 has 17 residues.